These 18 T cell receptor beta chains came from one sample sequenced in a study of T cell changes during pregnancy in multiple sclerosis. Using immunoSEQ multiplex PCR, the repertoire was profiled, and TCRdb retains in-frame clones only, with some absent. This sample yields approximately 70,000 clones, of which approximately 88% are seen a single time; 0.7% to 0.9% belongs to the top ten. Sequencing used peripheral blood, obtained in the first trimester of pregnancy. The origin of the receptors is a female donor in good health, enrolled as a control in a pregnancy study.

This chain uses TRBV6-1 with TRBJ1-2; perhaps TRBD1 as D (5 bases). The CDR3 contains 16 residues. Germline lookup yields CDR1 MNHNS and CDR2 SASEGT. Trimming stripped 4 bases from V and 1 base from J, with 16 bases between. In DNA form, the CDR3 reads TGTGCCAGCAGTGCGCGGGACGGCACAAATAACTATGGCTACACCTTC. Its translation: CASSARDGTNNYGYTF.

CDR3 in DNA: TGTGCCAGTAGTATTCTGCAGGGGGAGACCCAGTACTTC. It is translated as CASSILQGETQYF. V is TRBV19 and J is TRBJ2-5; tentatively, D is TRBD1 (6 bases). The CDR3 is 13 amino acids. CDR1 LNHDA and CDR2 SQIVND come from the germline V gene (reference sequence). The V end lost 3 bases, the J end lost 5 bases, and 10 bases lay between the germline ends.

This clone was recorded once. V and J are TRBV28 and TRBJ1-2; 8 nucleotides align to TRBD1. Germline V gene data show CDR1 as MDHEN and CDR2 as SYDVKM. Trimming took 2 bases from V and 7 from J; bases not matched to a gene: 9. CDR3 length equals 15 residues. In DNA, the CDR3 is TGTGCCAGCAGTTTAATTCAGGGACAGGTCGGTGGCTACACCTTC. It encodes CASSLIQGQVGGYTF.

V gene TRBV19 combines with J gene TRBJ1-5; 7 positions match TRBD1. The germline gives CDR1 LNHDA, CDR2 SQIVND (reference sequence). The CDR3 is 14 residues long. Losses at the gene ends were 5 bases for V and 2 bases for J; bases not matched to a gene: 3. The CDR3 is CASSGTGGNQPQHF. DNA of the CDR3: TGTGCCAGTAGTGGCACAGGGGGCAATCAGCCCCAGCATTTT.

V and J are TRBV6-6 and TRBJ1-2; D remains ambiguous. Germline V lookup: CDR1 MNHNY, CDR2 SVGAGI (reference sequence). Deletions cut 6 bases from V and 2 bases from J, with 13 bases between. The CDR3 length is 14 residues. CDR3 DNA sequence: TGTGCCAGCAGACCCCGAGGGCAGAACTATGGCTACACCTTC. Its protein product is CASRPRGQNYGYTF.

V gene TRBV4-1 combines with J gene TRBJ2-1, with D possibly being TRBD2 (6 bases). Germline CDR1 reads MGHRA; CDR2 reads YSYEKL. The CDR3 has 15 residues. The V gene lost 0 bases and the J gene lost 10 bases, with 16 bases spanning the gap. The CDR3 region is CASSQEAGLAWEQFF. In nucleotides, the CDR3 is TGCGCCAGCAGCCAAGAGGCGGGATTAGCTTGGGAGCAGTTCTTC.

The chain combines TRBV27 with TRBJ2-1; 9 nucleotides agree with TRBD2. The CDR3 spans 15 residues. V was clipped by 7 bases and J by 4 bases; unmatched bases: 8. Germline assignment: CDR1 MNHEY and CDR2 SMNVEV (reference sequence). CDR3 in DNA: TGTGCCAGCACCGTGGGACTAGCAGGGTACAATGAGCAGTTCTTC. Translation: CASTVGLAGYNEQFF.

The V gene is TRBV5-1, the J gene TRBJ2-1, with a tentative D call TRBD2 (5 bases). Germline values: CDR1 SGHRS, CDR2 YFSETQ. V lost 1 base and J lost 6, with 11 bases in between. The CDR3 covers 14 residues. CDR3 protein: CASSLQVRGNEQFF. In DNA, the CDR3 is TGCGCCAGCAGCTTGCAGGTCCGGGGCAATGAGCAGTTCTTC.

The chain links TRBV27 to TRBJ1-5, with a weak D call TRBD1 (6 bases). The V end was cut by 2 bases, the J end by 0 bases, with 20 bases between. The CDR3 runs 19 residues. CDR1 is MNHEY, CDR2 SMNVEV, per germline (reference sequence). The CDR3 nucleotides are TGTGCCAGCAGTTTACGGCGCGGACAGTTCGGGGATAGCAATCAGCCCCAGCATTTT. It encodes CASSLRRGQFGDSNQPQHF.

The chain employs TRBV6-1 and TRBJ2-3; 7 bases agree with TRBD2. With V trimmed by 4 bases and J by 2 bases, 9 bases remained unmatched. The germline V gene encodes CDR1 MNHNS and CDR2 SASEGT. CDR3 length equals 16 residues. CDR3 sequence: CASSGGGAPTTDTQYF. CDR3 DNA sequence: TGTGCCAGCAGTGGGGGAGGGGCCCCTACCACAGATACGCAGTATTTT.

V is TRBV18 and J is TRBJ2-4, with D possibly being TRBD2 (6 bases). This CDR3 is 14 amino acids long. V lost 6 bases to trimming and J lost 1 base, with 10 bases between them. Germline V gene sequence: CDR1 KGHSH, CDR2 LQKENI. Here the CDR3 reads CASSEGLAKNIQYF. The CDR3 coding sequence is TGTGCCAGCTCGGAGGGATTGGCCAAAAACATTCAGTACTTC.

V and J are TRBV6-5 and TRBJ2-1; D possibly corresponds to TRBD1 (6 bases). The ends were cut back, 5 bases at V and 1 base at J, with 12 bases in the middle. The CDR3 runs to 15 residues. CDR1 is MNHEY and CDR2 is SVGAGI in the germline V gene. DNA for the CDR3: TGTGCCAGCAGTAACAGGGCCGGGTCCTACAATGAGCAGTTCTTC. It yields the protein CASSNRAGSYNEQFF.

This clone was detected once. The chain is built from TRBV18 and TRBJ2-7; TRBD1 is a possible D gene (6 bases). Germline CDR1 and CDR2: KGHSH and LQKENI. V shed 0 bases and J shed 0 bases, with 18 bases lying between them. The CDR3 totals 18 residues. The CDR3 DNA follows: TGTGCCAGCTCACCACCATCAGCCGGCGCGGACAGCTCCTACGAGCAGTACTTC. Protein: CASSPPSAGADSSYEQYF.

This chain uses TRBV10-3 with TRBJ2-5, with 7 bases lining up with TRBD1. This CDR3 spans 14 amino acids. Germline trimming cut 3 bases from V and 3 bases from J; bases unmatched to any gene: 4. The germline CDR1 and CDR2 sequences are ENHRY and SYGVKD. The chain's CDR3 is CAISDGQGEETQYF. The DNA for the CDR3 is TGTGCCATCAGTGACGGGCAGGGGGAAGAGACCCAGTACTTC.

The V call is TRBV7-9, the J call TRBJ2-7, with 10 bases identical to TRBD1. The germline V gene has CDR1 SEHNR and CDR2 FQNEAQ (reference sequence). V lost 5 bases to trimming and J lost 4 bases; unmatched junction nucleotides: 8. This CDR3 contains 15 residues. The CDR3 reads CASSPGQGKGYEQYF. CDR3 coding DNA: TGTGCCAGCAGCCCGGGACAGGGGAAAGGTTACGAGCAGTACTTC.

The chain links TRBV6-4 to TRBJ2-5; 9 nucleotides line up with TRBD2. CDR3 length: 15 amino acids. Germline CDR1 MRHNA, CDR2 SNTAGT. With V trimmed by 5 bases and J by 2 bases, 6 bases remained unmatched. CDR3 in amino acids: CASSQGSGGQETQYF. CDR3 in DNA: TGTGCCAGCAGTCAGGGTAGCGGGGGACAAGAGACCCAGTACTTC.

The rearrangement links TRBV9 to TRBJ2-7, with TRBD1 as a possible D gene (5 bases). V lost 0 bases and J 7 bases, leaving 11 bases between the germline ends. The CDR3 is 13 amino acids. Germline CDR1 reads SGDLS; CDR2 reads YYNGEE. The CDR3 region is CASSVEEGVEQYF. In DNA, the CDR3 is TGTGCCAGCAGCGTAGAAGAAGGGGTGGAGCAGTACTTC.

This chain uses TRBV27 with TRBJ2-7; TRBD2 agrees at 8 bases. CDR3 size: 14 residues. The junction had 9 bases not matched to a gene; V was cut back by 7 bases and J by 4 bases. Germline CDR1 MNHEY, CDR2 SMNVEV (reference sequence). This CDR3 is CASNLAGGKYEQYF. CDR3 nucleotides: TGTGCCAGCAACCTAGCGGGCGGAAAGTACGAGCAGTACTTC.